The 15 T cell receptor beta chains below all came from one sample that was sequenced in a study of OX40 agonist ivuxolimab in advanced cancers. Library preparation was by the immunoSEQ multiplex PCR assay. TCRdb mirrors the immuneACCESS table, restricted to in-frame sequences. Some clones are absent from its copies; in checked studies, under half trace to an unresolved V gene, and the reason for the others is unknown. Here the sample has tens of thousands of clones; 85% occur a single time. Approximately 20% of the sample is in the top ten clones. The sample was CD4+ or CD8+ T cells sorted from blood, taken in a trial of the OX40 agonist ivuxolimab. These receptors all stem from an adult with an advanced solid tumor such as melanoma, head and neck, liver or kidney cancer.

A few counts support this clone. This same CDR3 is encoded by further DNA sequences in the sample. The rearrangement links TRBV27 to TRBJ2-5; 10 bases fit TRBD2. The CDR3 is made up of 15 amino acids. The V gene end was trimmed by 3 bases and the J gene end by 2 bases; junction bases not matched to a gene: 3. CDR1 and CDR2 (germline): MNHEY, SMNVEV (reference sequence). The CDR3 sequence: CASSFLAGGQETQYF. In DNA, the CDR3 is TGTGCCAGCAGTTTCTTAGCGGGGGGTCAAGAGACCCAGTACTTC.

This chain connects TRBV28 to TRBJ1-2; TRBD1 is a possible D gene (6 bases). This CDR3 spans 14 amino acids. CDR1 and CDR2 (germline): MDHEN, SYDVKM. Between the trimmed V and J ends, which lost 5 bases and 2 bases, there was a span of 12 bases. CDR3 protein: CASSLWTDNYGYTF. The DNA for the CDR3 is TGTGCCAGCAGTCTCTGGACAGACAACTATGGCTACACCTTC.

Concerning this clone itself: Germline and junction disagree at one end, which may indicate a read error. V is TRBV5-1 and J is TRBJ2-2; no clear D gene. This CDR3 is built from 13 residues. Germline CDR1 reads SGHRS; CDR2 reads YFSETQ. CDR3 sequence: CVSEAAGTGELFF. In nucleotides, the CDR3 is TGCGTCAGCGAGGCTGCCGGCACCGGGGAGCTGTTTTTT.

The chain couples TRBV6-5 to TRBJ1-1; D is possibly TRBD1 (5 bases). The CDR3 contains 16 residues. Germline V CDR1 and CDR2: MNHEY, SVGAGI. Trimming stripped 4 bases from V and 2 bases from J, with 17 bases between. CDR3 DNA sequence: TGTGCCAGCAGTTGGACCCCCAGGGACCTAAACACTGAAGCTTTCTTT. Protein sequence: CASSWTPRDLNTEAFF.

This clone was observed a single time. CDR3 bases: TGTGCCAGCAGGGCGCAGGGGCCAAACACTGAAGCTTTCTTT. Translated, it gives CASRAQGPNTEAFF. The chain is built from TRBV2 and TRBJ1-1, with D maybe TRBD1 (6 bases). Germline loops: CDR1 SNHLY, CDR2 FYNNEI. V lost 6 bases and J 2 bases, leaving 13 bases between the germline ends. This CDR3 is built from 14 residues.

This chain links TRBV27 with TRBJ2-3; 8 positions match TRBD2. J was trimmed by 0 bases and V by 4 bases; bases with no gene match: 6. The CDR3 loop spans 16 amino acids. Germline V lookup: CDR1 MNHEY, CDR2 SMNVEV (reference sequence). This chain's CDR3 is CASSSLAGLSTDTQYF. CDR3 nucleotides: TGTGCCAGCAGTTCTTTAGCGGGGCTAAGCACAGATACGCAGTATTTT.

The chain has TRBV7-6 and TRBJ1-1, with unresolved D. CDR1 is SGHVS and CDR2 is FNYEAQ in the germline V gene. CDR3 length: 14 amino acids. The V gene lost 3 bases and the J gene lost 0 bases, with 8 bases spanning the gap. The chain's CDR3 is CASSFESVNTEAFF. CDR3 sequence (DNA): TGTGCCAGCAGCTTCGAGTCCGTGAACACTGAAGCTTTCTTT.

The chain combines TRBV5-4 with TRBJ1-1; D gene ambiguous. V lost 4 bases to trimming and J lost 2 bases, with 18 bases between them. This CDR3 spans 16 amino acids. Germline V CDR1 and CDR2: SGHNT, YYREEE (reference sequence). The CDR3 bases are TGTGCCAGCAGCCTAATCCGGGAGCCTTTAAACACTGAAGCTTTCTTT. Residues: CASSLIREPLNTEAFF.

Sample share makes this clone medium-sized (0.01 to 0.1%). This rearrangement joins TRBV7-2 to TRBJ1-1; the match to TRBD1 covers 9 bases. The germline gives CDR1 SGHTA, CDR2 FQGNSA. The CDR3 has 15 residues. Trimming removed 3 bases from V and 7 bases from J; junction bases left unmatched: 9. This CDR3 reads CASSFWGTGGFEAFF. CDR3 DNA sequence: TGTGCCAGCAGCTTTTGGGGAACAGGGGGCTTTGAAGCTTTCTTT.

The chain carries TRBV5-4 and TRBJ2-7, with D possibly being TRBD1 or TRBD2 (5 bases each). Germline V gene lookup returns CDR1 SGHNT and CDR2 YYREEE (reference sequence). This CDR3 spans 13 amino acids. V shed 5 bases and J shed 6 bases, with 15 bases lying between them. This CDR3 reads CASSFGDEVEQYF. The DNA for the CDR3 is TGTGCCAGCAGTTTCGGGGACGAGGTCGAGCAGTACTTC.

This chain uses TRBV14 with TRBJ2-5; D perhaps matches TRBD1 (5 bases). Germline lookup yields CDR1 SGHDN and CDR2 FVKESK. The CDR3 spans 16 residues. Trimming left V 0 bases short and J 1 base short, with 12 bases between. The CDR3: CASSQEWGLSQETQYF. The DNA for the CDR3 is TGTGCCAGCAGCCAAGAGTGGGGCCTATCCCAAGAGACCCAGTACTTC.

This clone was found a few times. The J gene is TRBJ1-2, the V gene TRBV7-6; D is unclear. The CDR3 runs to 13 residues. Germline V gives CDR1 SGHVS, CDR2 FNYEAQ. Trimming took off 1 base at V and 3 bases at J, with 6 bases between the two ends. CDR3 amino acids: CASSLGRYYGYTF. CDR3 coding DNA: TGTGCCAGCAGCTTAGGACGGTACTATGGCTACACCTTC.

The chain combines TRBV7-9 with TRBJ2-7, with D possibly TRBD1 on 6 matching bases. CDR3 length: 14 residues. CDR1 and CDR2 (germline): SEHNR, FQNEAQ (reference sequence). The V gene lost 1 base and the J gene lost 7 bases, with 14 bases spanning the gap. The CDR3 DNA sequence: TGTGCCAGCAGCTTAGTCTCAGGGGTTGGGGAGCAGTACTTC. Amino acid sequence: CASSLVSGVGEQYF.

This clone was seen only once. The rearrangement uses TRBV28 and TRBJ2-3; D not resolved. Germline V CDR1 and CDR2: MDHEN, SYDVKM. This CDR3 is 14 amino acids long. With 3 bases removed from V and 0 bases from J, the gap between germline ends came to 7 bases. CDR3 amino acids: CASSFTTSTDTQYF. In nucleotides, the CDR3 is TGTGCCAGCAGTTTCACGACTAGCACAGATACGCAGTATTTT.

This clone appeared a single time. The chain joins TRBV28 to TRBJ2-7, with 11 bases matching TRBD1. CDR1 is MDHEN, CDR2 SYDVKM, per germline. This CDR3 is built from 15 residues. Losses at the gene ends were 5 bases for V and 4 bases for J; bases not matched to a gene: 7. CDR3: CASSLLGTGGYEQYF. CDR3 bases: TGTGCCAGCAGTCTTTTAGGGACAGGGGGATACGAGCAGTACTTC.